Below are 32 T cell receptor beta chains sequenced from a single sample in a study of shared clonotypes between healthy human individuals. The table came from immunoSEQ multiplex PCR; TCRdb's copy has only in-frame clones and leaves some out. The table includes roughly 2.5 million clones, approximately 94% detected once. The source material was naive CD4+ T cells sorted from blood. Subset specified: CD45RA+ positively selected. The source is a young man in good health.

This clone was recorded a few times. The chain employs TRBV2 and TRBJ2-5; 11 positions match TRBD1. V lost 7 bases to trimming and J lost 2 bases; unmatched junction nucleotides: 3. Germline-derived CDR1 and CDR2 are SNHLY and FYNNEI. The CDR3 contains 14 residues. The CDR3 sequence: CASNRDRGQETQYF. The CDR3, as DNA: TGTGCCAGCAATCGGGACAGGGGGCAAGAGACCCAGTACTTC.

The rearrangement joins TRBV2 to TRBJ1-1; the D gene is possibly TRBD1 (5 bases). With 6 bases removed from V and 10 bases from J, the gap between germline ends came to 15 bases. CDR3 size: 12 residues. Germline V lookup: CDR1 SNHLY, CDR2 FYNNEI. CDR3 region: CASSRRDRIAFF. The CDR3 DNA reads TGTGCCAGCAGCAGGAGGGACCGCATAGCTTTCTTT.

As regards this clone: Other DNA sequences in the sample encode the same CDR3. This sequence joins TRBV7-2 and TRBJ2-3; 7 positions agree with TRBD2. CDR3 length: 15 residues. V gave up 2 bases and J gave up 2 bases; unmatched junction bases: 4. In germline, CDR1 is SGHTA, CDR2 FQGNSA. CDR3 sequence: CASSLTRGSTDTQYF. CDR3 nucleotide sequence: TGTGCCAGCAGCTTAACGCGGGGGTCCACAGATACGCAGTATTTT.

The V call is TRBV6-6, the J call TRBJ1-1, with unresolved D. Germline V gives CDR1 MNHNY, CDR2 SVGAGI (reference sequence). CDR3 length equals 14 residues. Trimming shortened V by 8 bases and J by 0 bases, and 13 bases separated the two germline ends. The chain's CDR3 is CASRLRHLNTEAFF. CDR3 DNA: TGTGCCAGCCGCCTACGGCATTTGAACACTGAAGCTTTCTTT.

The chain recombines TRBV2 with TRBJ1-4; D call uncertain. The CDR3 spans 15 residues. The ends were cut back, 7 bases at V and 0 bases at J, with 12 bases in the middle. Germline V gives CDR1 SNHLY, CDR2 FYNNEI. Here the CDR3 reads CASNLDGTTNEKLFF. CDR3 sequence (DNA): TGTGCCAGCAACCTGGACGGAACAACTAATGAAAAACTGTTTTTT.

This clone was recorded only once. This chain uses TRBV19 with TRBJ1-1; D might be TRBD1 (6 bases). V gave up 7 bases and J gave up 1 base, with 16 bases separating them. The germline V gene encodes CDR1 LNHDA and CDR2 SQIVND (reference sequence). This CDR3 region has 15 residues. The CDR3 is CASNDPGHTNTEAFF. The CDR3 DNA reads as TGTGCCAGTAATGACCCGGGACACACGAACACTGAAGCTTTCTTT.

The chain joins TRBV5-1 to TRBJ2-2, with D possibly TRBD1 on 5 matching bases. The germline V gene encodes CDR1 SGHRS and CDR2 YFSETQ. Trimming removed 5 bases at V and 2 bases at J, with 13 bases between. CDR3 size: 15 residues. CDR3 sequence reads: CASRLDTRNTGELFF. CDR3 sequence (DNA): TGCGCCAGCAGGCTGGACACCCGAAACACCGGGGAGCTGTTTTTT.

The V call is TRBV6-6, the J call TRBJ1-5; 7 bases line up with TRBD1. The CDR3 is made up of 14 amino acids. Germline CDR1 is MNHNY and CDR2 is SVGAGI (reference sequence). V shed 6 bases, J shed 6 bases, and the junction held 8 bases outside the gene matches. The CDR3 DNA reads TGTGCCAGCAGGGCAGAGGGGGCGAGTCAGCCCCAGCATTTT. This sequence encodes CASRAEGASQPQHF.

With respect to this clone: This same CDR3 is encoded by further DNA sequences in the sample. The rearrangement joins TRBV19 to TRBJ1-2; D possibly corresponds to TRBD1 (6 bases). Trimming left V 7 bases short and J 5 bases short, with 11 bases between. The CDR3 is 12 amino acids. Looked up from germline, CDR1 is LNHDA and CDR2 is SQIVND (reference sequence). The CDR3 sequence: CASTGGNYGYTF. CDR3 nucleotides: TGTGCCAGTACGGGGGGCAATTATGGCTACACCTTC.

The rearrangement uses TRBV6-5 and TRBJ1-6; D is possibly TRBD1 (5 bases). Germline V gives CDR1 MNHEY, CDR2 SVGAGI. With 0 bases removed from V and 13 bases from J, the gap between germline ends came to 16 bases. This CDR3 spans 15 amino acids. The chain's CDR3 is CASSYSEQVRMPLHF. For the CDR3, the DNA is TGTGCCAGCAGTTACTCGGAACAGGTTAGGATGCCCCTCCACTTT.

This clone has a single count. The rearrangement links TRBV5-4 to TRBJ2-1; either TRBD1 or TRBD2 may supply D (5 bases each). Trimming removed 4 bases from V and 6 bases from J, with 14 bases in between. Germline V gene lookup returns CDR1 SGHNT and CDR2 YYREEE (reference sequence). The CDR3 contains 14 residues. The CDR3 sequence is CASSMVGTSNEQFF. DNA for the CDR3: TGTGCCAGCAGCATGGTCGGGACGTCCAATGAGCAGTTCTTC.

The rearrangement uses TRBV2 and TRBJ2-7; 8 nucleotides align to TRBD1. Germline V gene lookup returns CDR1 SNHLY and CDR2 FYNNEI. V trimming: 10 bases; J trimming: 2 bases; junction bases outside the gene matches: 10. The CDR3 loop spans 14 amino acids. The CDR3 region is CATGTGGSPYEQYF. CDR3 in DNA: TGTGCCACCGGTACAGGGGGAAGTCCCTACGAGCAGTACTTC. Full variable domain (missing parts from reference TRBV2 and TRBJ2-7): EPEVTQTPSHQVTQMGQEVILRCVPISNHLYFYWYRQILGQKVEFLVSFYNNEISEKSEIFDDQFSVERPDGSNFTLKIRSTKLEDSAMYFCATGTGGSPYEQYFGPGTRLTVT.

For this clone: Other DNA sequences in this specimen translate into the identical CDR3. This chain connects TRBV14 to TRBJ2-5; TRBD2 is a possible D gene (5 bases). Trimming pared 2 bases from V and 2 bases from J, leaving 6 bases between. The CDR3 length is 13 residues. Germline values: CDR1 SGHDN, CDR2 FVKESK. CDR3 DNA sequence: TGTGCCAGCAGCCAACGACTACAAGAGACCCAGTACTTC. As protein: CASSQRLQETQYF.

A note on this clone: Additional DNA sequences in this sample encode the identical CDR3. The chain recombines TRBV9 with TRBJ2-3; 7 bases line up with TRBD2. Germline V gives CDR1 SGDLS, CDR2 YYNGEE. The CDR3 totals 16 residues. V dropped 0 bases and J dropped 3; count of bases not matched to a gene: 7. CDR3 nucleotide sequence: TGTGCCAGCAGCGTAGGGGAGGGGCTTAGGACAGATACGCAGTATTTT. This translates into CASSVGEGLRTDTQYF. The variable domain in full, completed from reference TRBV9 and TRBJ2-3, reads DSGVTQTPKHLITATGQRVTLRCSPRSGDLSVYWYQQSLDQGLQFLIQYYNGEERAKGNILERFSAQQFPDLHSELNLSSLELGDSALYFCASSVGEGLRTDTQYFGPGTRLTVL.

The rearrangement uses TRBV6-5 and TRBJ2-1, with D unclear. Germline V CDR1 and CDR2: MNHEY, SVGAGI. CDR3 length equals 15 residues. The ends were cut back, 6 bases at V and 0 bases at J, with 12 bases in the middle. The CDR3, as DNA: TGTGCCAGCAGACCCGGTAAGAGCTCCTACAATGAGCAGTTCTTC. Translated, it gives CASRPGKSSYNEQFF.

This clone was seen once. The chain is built from TRBV5-5 and TRBJ1-1; no clear D gene. Trimming took off 5 bases at V and 1 base at J, with 12 bases between the two ends. The CDR3 is 14 residues long. Germline V lookup: CDR1 SGHKS, CDR2 YYEKEE (reference sequence). The CDR3 DNA follows: TGTGCCAGCAGATTCGTACCCTCGAACACTGAAGCTTTCTTT. Translating it yields CASRFVPSNTEAFF.

As regards this clone: The same CDR3 can be traced to other DNA sequences in this sample. This chain connects TRBV7-6 to TRBJ2-7; D is uncertain. Between the trimmed V and J ends, which lost 0 bases and 1 base, there was a span of 7 bases. The CDR3 spans 14 residues. Germline CDR1 is SGHVS and CDR2 is FNYEAQ. CDR3 region: CASSLASSSYEQYF. The CDR3 coding sequence is TGTGCCAGCAGCTTAGCAAGTTCTTCCTACGAGCAGTACTTC.

The V gene is TRBV7-2, the J gene TRBJ2-1; TRBD2 aligns across 9 bases. V lost 4 bases to trimming and J lost 7 bases; unmatched junction nucleotides: 8. This CDR3 region has 15 residues. Germline V gives CDR1 SGHTA, CDR2 FQGNSA. CDR3 bases: TGTGCCAGCAGCTATAGACCTAGCGGGGAAAATGAGCAGTTCTTC. Protein sequence: CASSYRPSGENEQFF.

V gene TRBV5-1 combines with J gene TRBJ2-7; D remains ambiguous. The CDR3 runs to 15 residues. With 4 bases removed from V and 1 base from J, the gap between germline ends came to 15 bases. In germline, CDR1 is SGHRS, CDR2 YFSETQ. The CDR3 region is CASSPSGQVSYEQYF. In DNA, the CDR3 is TGCGCCAGCAGCCCCTCCGGGCAGGTATCCTACGAGCAGTACTTC.

This chain connects TRBV2 to TRBJ1-1, with D perhaps matching TRBD1 (6 bases). The CDR3 is made up of 15 amino acids. V lost 7 bases to trimming and J lost 6 bases, with 21 bases between them. Germline V gene data show CDR1 as SNHLY and CDR2 as FYNNEI. The CDR3 DNA is TGTGCCAGCAAAAAACAGGGAGCCCTCAGCCCTGAAGCTTTCTTT. Its translation: CASKKQGALSPEAFF.

The V and J genes are TRBV5-1 and TRBJ2-7; unclear D gene. Germline V gene data show CDR1 as SGHRS and CDR2 as YFSETQ. The CDR3 runs 13 residues. V lost 2 bases to trimming and J lost 7 bases, with 13 bases between them. The CDR3 DNA reads as TGCGCCAGCAGCTTTTGGACCAATGGGGAGCAGTACTTC. Amino acids: CASSFWTNGEQYF.

Notes on this clone: Other nucleotide sequences in the sample specify the same CDR3. Here the CDR3 reads CASSQGGDRVTNEAFF. In DNA, the CDR3 is TGCGCCAGCAGCCAAGGCGGGGACAGGGTGACTAATGAAGCTTTCTTT. The chain uses TRBV4-1 and TRBJ1-1; 9 bases line up with TRBD1. This CDR3 has 16 amino acids. Germline lookup yields CDR1 MGHRA and CDR2 YSYEKL. Trimming removed 1 base from V and 7 bases from J; junction bases left unmatched: 10.

The V and J genes are TRBV6-1 and TRBJ1-5; D might be TRBD1 (5 bases). The V and J ends lost 1 base and 0 bases respectively, with 10 bases between them. The germline gives CDR1 MNHNS, CDR2 SASEGT. This CDR3 is 16 amino acids long. DNA for the CDR3: TGTGCCAGCAGTGAAGTCGGGGCTTTTAGCAATCAGCCCCAGCATTTT. This codes for CASSEVGAFSNQPQHF.

This clone was observed once. At the DNA level, this CDR3 is encoded by other sequences in the same sample as well. The J gene is TRBJ1-6, the V gene TRBV7-2; D is unresolved. Trimming pared 5 bases from V and 4 bases from J, leaving 3 bases between. The germline CDR1 and CDR2 sequences are SGHTA and FQGNSA. CDR3 length: 12 residues. The CDR3, as DNA: TGTGCCAGCAGCCTGTATAATTCACCCCTCCACTTT. Its translation: CASSLYNSPLHF.

Details on this clone: Other DNA sequences in this specimen translate into the identical CDR3. The chain joins TRBV6-1 to TRBJ2-5; 10 nucleotides line up with TRBD1. V trimming: 4 bases; J trimming: 4 bases; junction bases outside the gene matches: 3. There are 14 residues in the CDR3. In germline, CDR1 is MNHNS, CDR2 SASEGT. The CDR3 DNA sequence: TGTGCCAGCAGTGCGACAGGGGGCGGAGAGACCCAGTACTTC. It translates to CASSATGGGETQYF.

V usage is TRBV19 and J usage is TRBJ2-7; TRBD1 agrees at 7 bases. CDR1 is LNHDA, CDR2 SQIVND, per germline (reference sequence). The length of the CDR3 is 13 residues. V lost 4 bases, J lost 3 bases, and 3 bases stayed unmatched. CDR3 sequence reads: CASSRYRGYEQYF. The CDR3 DNA reads TGTGCCAGTAGTAGGTACAGGGGCTACGAGCAGTACTTC.

The chain is built from TRBV29-1 and TRBJ2-5; 8 nucleotides match TRBD1. The CDR3 sequence is 12 residues long. J gave up 5 bases and V 5 bases, and 4 bases lay outside the gene matches. From germline, CDR1 is SQVTM and CDR2 ANQGSEA. In DNA form, the CDR3 reads TGCAGCGTTCGCAGGGGGCTGGAGACCCAGTACTTC. Translation gives CSVRRGLETQYF.

V and J are TRBV27 and TRBJ2-7; TRBD2 aligns across 8 bases. The CDR3 sequence is 15 residues long. V shed 5 bases and J 4 bases; nucleotides not matched to a gene: 10. Germline lookup yields CDR1 MNHEY and CDR2 SMNVEV (reference sequence). CDR3 nucleotide sequence: TGTGCCAGCAGTGCCTTAGCGGGAAAAAGGTACGAGCAGTACTTC. Translating it yields CASSALAGKRYEQYF.

The chain couples TRBV6-5 to TRBJ2-7; 7 bases agree with TRBD1. There are 15 residues in the CDR3. Trimming cost V 2 bases and J 3 bases; bases outside gene matches: 7. Germline loops: CDR1 MNHEY, CDR2 SVGAGI. Here the CDR3 DNA reads TGTGCCAGCAGTTACCGCGACAGGGCGGACTACGAGCAGTACTTC. Protein product: CASSYRDRADYEQYF.

This chain links TRBV30 with TRBJ1-1; D unresolved. V lost 7 bases to trimming and J lost 3 bases, with 9 bases between them. Germline CDR1 reads GTSNPN; CDR2 reads SVGIG (reference sequence). The CDR3 consists of 11 residues. CDR3 sequence: CAFSGHTEAFF. CDR3 DNA: TGTGCCTTCTCGGGTCACACTGAAGCTTTCTTT.

There are a few counts of this clone. The chain joins TRBV28 to TRBJ1-5; the D gene is possibly TRBD1 (5 bases). Germline CDR1 and CDR2: MDHEN and SYDVKM. V was cut by 7 bases and J by 3 bases, with 16 bases left in between. The CDR3 runs to 15 residues. CDR3 sequence: CASNLRGFNNQPQHF. Here the CDR3 DNA reads TGTGCCAGCAACCTTCGGGGGTTTAACAATCAGCCCCAGCATTTT.

The V gene is TRBV2, the J gene TRBJ2-2; 8 bases match TRBD2. Germline assignment: CDR1 SNHLY and CDR2 FYNNEI. V lost 6 bases to trimming and J lost 4 bases; unmatched junction nucleotides: 7. This CDR3 is 15 amino acids long. CDR3 residues: CASSPGGGGTGELFF. The DNA for the CDR3 is TGTGCCAGCAGCCCCGGGGGGGGAGGCACCGGGGAGCTGTTTTTT.